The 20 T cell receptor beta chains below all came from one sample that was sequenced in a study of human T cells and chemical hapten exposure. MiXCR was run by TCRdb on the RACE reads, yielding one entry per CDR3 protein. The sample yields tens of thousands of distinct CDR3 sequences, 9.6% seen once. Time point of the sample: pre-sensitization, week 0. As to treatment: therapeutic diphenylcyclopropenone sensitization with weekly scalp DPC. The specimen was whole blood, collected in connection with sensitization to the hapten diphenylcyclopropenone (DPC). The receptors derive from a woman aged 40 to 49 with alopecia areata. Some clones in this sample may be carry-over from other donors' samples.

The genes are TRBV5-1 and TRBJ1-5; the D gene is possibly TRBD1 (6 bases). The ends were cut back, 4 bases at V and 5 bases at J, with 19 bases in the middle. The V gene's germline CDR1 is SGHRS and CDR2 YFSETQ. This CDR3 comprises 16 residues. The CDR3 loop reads CASSMGSGTQDQPQHF. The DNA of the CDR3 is TGCGCCAGCAGCATGGGTTCCGGGACACAAGATCAGCCCCAGCATTTT.

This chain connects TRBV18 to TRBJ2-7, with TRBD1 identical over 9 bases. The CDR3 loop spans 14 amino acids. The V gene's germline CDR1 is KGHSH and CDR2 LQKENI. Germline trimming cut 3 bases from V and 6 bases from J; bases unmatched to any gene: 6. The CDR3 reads CASSPGDRVVEQYF. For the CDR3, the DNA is TGTGCCAGCTCACCGGGGGACAGGGTGGTCGAGCAGTACTTC.

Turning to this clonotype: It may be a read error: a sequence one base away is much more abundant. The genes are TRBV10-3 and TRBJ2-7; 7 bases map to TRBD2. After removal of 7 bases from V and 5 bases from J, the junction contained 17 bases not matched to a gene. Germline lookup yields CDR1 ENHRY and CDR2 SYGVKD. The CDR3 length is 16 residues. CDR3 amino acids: CAINEDGGLMTHEQYF. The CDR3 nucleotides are TGTGCCATCAATGAAGACGGGGGACTAATGACCCACGAGCAGTACTTC.

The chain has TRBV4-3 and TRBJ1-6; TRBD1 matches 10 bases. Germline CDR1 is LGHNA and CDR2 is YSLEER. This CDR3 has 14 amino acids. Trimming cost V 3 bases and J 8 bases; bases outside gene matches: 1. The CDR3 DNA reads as TGCGCCAGCAGCCAGGGACAGGGGTATTCACCCCTCCACTTT. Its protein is CASSQGQGYSPLHF.

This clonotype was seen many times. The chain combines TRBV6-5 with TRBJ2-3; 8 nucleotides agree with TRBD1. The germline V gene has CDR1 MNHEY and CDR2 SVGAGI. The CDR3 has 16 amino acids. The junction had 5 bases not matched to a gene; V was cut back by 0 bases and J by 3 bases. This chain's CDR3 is CASSYSNRGFTDTQYF. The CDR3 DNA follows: TGTGCCAGCAGTTACTCGAACAGGGGGTTTACAGATACGCAGTATTTT.

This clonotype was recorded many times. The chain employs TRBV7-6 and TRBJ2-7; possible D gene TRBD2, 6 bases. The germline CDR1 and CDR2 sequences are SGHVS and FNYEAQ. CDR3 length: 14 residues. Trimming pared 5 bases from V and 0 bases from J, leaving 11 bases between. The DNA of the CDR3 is TGTGCCAGCAGCACCGCGGGGAGCTCCTACGAGCAGTACTTC. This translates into CASSTAGSSYEQYF.

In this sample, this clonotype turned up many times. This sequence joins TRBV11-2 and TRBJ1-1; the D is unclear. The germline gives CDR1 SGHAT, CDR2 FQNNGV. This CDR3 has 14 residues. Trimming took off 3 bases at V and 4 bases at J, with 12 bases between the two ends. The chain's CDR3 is CASSFGSYGTEAFF. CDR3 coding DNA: TGTGCCAGCAGCTTTGGGTCCTACGGCACTGAAGCTTTCTTT.

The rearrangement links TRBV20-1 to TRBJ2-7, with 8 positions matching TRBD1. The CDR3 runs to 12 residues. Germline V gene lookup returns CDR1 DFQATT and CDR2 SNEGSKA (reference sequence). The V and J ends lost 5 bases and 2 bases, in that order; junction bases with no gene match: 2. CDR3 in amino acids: CSARDRPYEQYF. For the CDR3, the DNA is TGCAGTGCTCGGGACAGGCCCTACGAGCAGTACTTC.

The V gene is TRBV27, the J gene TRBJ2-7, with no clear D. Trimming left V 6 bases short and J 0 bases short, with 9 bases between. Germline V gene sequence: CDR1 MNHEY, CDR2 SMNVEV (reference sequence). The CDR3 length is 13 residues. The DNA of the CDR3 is TGTGCCAGCAGATCCCTGAGCTCCTACGAGCAGTACTTC. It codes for CASRSLSSYEQYF.

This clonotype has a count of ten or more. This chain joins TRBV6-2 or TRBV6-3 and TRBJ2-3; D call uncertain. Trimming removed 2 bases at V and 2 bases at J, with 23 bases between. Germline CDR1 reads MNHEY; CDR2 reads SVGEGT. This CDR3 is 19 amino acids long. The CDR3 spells CASSYPAVPGRLITDTQYF. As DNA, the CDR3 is TGTGCCAGCAGTTACCCCGCCGTTCCTGGCAGGCTCATCACAGATACGCAGTATTTT.

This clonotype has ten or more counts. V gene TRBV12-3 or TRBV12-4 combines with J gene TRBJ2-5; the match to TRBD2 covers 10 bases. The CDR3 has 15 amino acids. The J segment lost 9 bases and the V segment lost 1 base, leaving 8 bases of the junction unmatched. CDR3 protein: CASSLGLAGAGAQYF. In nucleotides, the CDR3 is TGTGCCAGCAGTTTAGGGCTAGCGGGGGCCGGAGCCCAGTACTTC.

The CDR3 bases are TGTGCCAGCAGTTATTACAACTACGAGCAGTACTTC. Protein sequence: CASSYYNYEQYF. The J gene is TRBJ2-7, the V gene TRBV6-2 or TRBV6-3; D call uncertain. Germline V lookup: CDR1 MNHEY, CDR2 SVGEGT. V was trimmed by 3 bases and J by 3 bases, leaving 6 bases between them. CDR3 size: 12 residues.

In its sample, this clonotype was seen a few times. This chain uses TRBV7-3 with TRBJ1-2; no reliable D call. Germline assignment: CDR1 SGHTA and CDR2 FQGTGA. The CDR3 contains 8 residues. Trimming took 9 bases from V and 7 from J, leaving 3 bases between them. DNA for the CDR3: TGTGCCAGAGTTGGCTACACCTTC. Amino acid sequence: CARVGYTF.

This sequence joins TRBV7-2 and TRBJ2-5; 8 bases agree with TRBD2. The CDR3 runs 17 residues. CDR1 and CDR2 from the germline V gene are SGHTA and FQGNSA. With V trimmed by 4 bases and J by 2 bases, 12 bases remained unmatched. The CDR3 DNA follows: TGTGCCAGCAGCTCAGCGTGGGGCGGGGGGACTCAAGAGACCCAGTACTTC. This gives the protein CASSSAWGGGTQETQYF.

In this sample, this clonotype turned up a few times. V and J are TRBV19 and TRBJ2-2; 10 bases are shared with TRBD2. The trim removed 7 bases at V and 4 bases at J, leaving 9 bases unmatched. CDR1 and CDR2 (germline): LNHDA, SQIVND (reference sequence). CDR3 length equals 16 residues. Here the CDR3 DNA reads TGTGCCAGTACCCGGGAGCGGGGGGGCACCACCGGGGAGCTGTTTTTT. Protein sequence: CASTRERGGTTGELFF.

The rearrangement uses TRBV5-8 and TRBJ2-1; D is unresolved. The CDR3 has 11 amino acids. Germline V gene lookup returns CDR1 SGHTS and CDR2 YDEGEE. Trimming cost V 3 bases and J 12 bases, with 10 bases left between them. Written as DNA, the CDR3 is TGTGCCAGCAGCTCCGTTTCGAGGCAGTTCTTC. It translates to CASSSVSRQFF.

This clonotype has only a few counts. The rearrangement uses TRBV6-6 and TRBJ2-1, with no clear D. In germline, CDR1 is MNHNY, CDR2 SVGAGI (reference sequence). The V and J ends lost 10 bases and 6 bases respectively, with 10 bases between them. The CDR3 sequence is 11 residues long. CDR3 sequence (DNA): TGTGCCATAGGGAAGTCCAATGAGCAGTTCTTC. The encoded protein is CAIGKSNEQFF.

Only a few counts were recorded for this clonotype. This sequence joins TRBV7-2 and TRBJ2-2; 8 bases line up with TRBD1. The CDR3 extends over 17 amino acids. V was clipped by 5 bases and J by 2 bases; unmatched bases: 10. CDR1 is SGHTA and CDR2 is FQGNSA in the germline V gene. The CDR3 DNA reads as TGTGCCAGCAGCCCCCCAAAGACAGGGGTTAACACCGGGGAGCTGTTTTTT. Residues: CASSPPKTGVNTGELFF.

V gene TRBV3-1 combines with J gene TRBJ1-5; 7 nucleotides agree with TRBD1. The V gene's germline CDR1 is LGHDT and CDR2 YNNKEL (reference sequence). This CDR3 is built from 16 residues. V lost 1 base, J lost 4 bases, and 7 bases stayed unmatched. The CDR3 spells CASSQGLAGGNQPQHF. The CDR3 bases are TGTGCCAGCAGCCAAGGGTTGGCAGGGGGAAATCAGCCCCAGCATTTT.

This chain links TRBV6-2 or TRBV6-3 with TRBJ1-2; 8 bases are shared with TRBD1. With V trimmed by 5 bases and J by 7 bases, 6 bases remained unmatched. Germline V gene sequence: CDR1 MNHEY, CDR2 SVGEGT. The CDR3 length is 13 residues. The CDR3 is CASSPQGVVGYTF. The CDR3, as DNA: TGTGCCAGCAGTCCACAGGGGGTTGTTGGCTACACCTTC.